The 20 T cell receptor beta chains reported below all come from one sample, sequenced in a study of breast tumors, draining lymph nodes, adjacent tissues. TCRdb re-called the multiplex PCR reads with MiXCR, one entry per CDR3 protein. This sample has 150,000 to 250,000 distinct CDR3 sequences; about 32% occur once, and the top ten carry over 4%. Samples came from axillary lymph nodes draining the breast cancer. The sequencing input was axillary lymph node tissue. The source of these receptors is a female donor with breast cancer. Some clones in this sample may be carry-over from other donors' samples.

On this clonotype: The conserved closing phenylalanine or tryptophan is absent in this CDR3, likely reflecting a read error. The genes are TRBV28 and TRBJ2-7; 7 bases are shared with TRBD1. V shed 8 bases and J 0 bases; nucleotides not matched to a gene: 10. This CDR3 region has 15 residues. Germline lookup yields CDR1 MDHEN and CDR2 SYDVKM. CDR3 loop: CASGPTGFSSYEQYL. The CDR3 nucleotides are TGTGCCAGCGGTCCGACAGGGTTTAGCTCCTACGAGCAGTACCTC.

This rearrangement joins TRBV6-1 to TRBJ1-1; possibly TRBD1 for D (6 bases). The V end was cut by 7 bases, the J end by 3 bases, with 12 bases between. CDR3 length: 13 residues. In germline, CDR1 is MNHNS, CDR2 SASEGT. This CDR3 reads CASTKQGHTEAFF. As DNA, the CDR3 is TGTGCCAGCACTAAACAGGGTCACACTGAAGCTTTCTTT.

As to this clonotype: A junction boundary mismatches the germline segment, possibly from a read error. The chain links TRBV7-9 to TRBJ2-5; TRBD1 or TRBD2 may be the D gene (6 bases each). CDR3 size: 15 residues. The germline V gene has CDR1 SEHNR and CDR2 FQNEAQ (reference sequence). DNA for the CDR3: TGTGCCAGCAGCTTTGGGCAGGGGCCGGGAGAGAGCCAGTACTTC. Residues: CASSFGQGPGESQYF.

In this sample, this clonotype turned up once. Given the absence of the conserved phenylalanine or tryptophan at the CDR3 end, a read error is likely. J is TRBJ1-5 and V is TRBV20-1; D perhaps matches TRBD1 (5 bases). CDR1 is DFQATT and CDR2 is SNEGSKA in the germline V gene (reference sequence). This CDR3 has 14 residues. V gave up 2 bases and J gave up 3 bases, with 11 bases separating them. CDR3 loop: CSARTGTLNQPQHG. CDR3 DNA: TGCAGTGCTAGAACAGGCACCCTCAATCAGCCCCAGCATGGT.

In its sample, this clonotype was seen many times. The V call is TRBV9, the J call TRBJ2-5, with D possibly being TRBD2 (6 bases). This CDR3 spans 16 amino acids. Trimming left V 4 bases short and J 5 bases short, with 21 bases between. Germline V gives CDR1 SGDLS, CDR2 YYNGEE. The CDR3 loop is CASSPSPGRRGETQYF. CDR3 DNA: TGTGCCAGCAGCCCCTCCCCGGGACGCCGGGGGGAGACCCAGTACTTC.

Details on this clonotype: This may come from a read error, since a much larger clone is one base off. The rearrangement joins TRBV5-1 to TRBJ2-7, with 7 bases aligning to TRBD1. CDR1 is SGHRS, CDR2 YFSETQ, per germline. CDR3 length: 13 amino acids. CDR3 sequence (DNA): TGCGCCAGCAGCCCCTCAGGGGGTTACGACCAGTACTTC. This codes for CASSPSGGYDQYF.

Many counts were recorded for this clonotype. This chain uses TRBV19 with TRBJ2-3; the match to TRBD1 covers 8 bases. Germline V lookup: CDR1 LNHDA, CDR2 SQIVND (reference sequence). This CDR3 spans 16 amino acids. V shed 5 bases, J shed 0 bases, and the junction held 7 bases outside the gene matches. The CDR3 sequence is CASSFPGQVSTDTQYF. CDR3 sequence (DNA): TGTGCCAGTAGTTTCCCGGGACAGGTTAGCACAGATACGCAGTATTTT.

In this sample, this clonotype turned up many times. The chain uses TRBV7-8 and TRBJ2-5, with 11 bases fitting TRBD2. The CDR3 consists of 15 residues. Germline V gene data show CDR1 as SGHVS and CDR2 as FQNEAQ. With 5 bases clipped from V and 5 bases from J, the junction kept 7 bases outside the gene matches. The CDR3 DNA sequence: TGTGCCAGCAGCGAAACTAGCGGGGGTTGGGAGACCCAGTACTTC. Protein product: CASSETSGGWETQYF. The full variable domain, rest sourced from reference TRBV7-8 and TRBJ2-5, is GAGVSQSPRYKVAKRGQDVALRCDPISGHVSLFWYQQALGQGPEFLTYFQNEAQLDKSGLPSDRFFAERPEGSVSTLKIQRTQQEDSAVYLCASSETSGGWETQYFGPGTRLLVL.

This clonotype has at least ten counts. The rearrangement links TRBV20-1 to TRBJ2-7, with 9 bases lining up with TRBD2. From germline, CDR1 is DFQATT and CDR2 SNEGSKA (reference sequence). V lost 4 bases to trimming and J lost 4 bases; unmatched junction nucleotides: 11. The CDR3 length is 15 residues. The CDR3 spells CSANLLAGGLYEQYF. In nucleotides, the CDR3 is TGCAGTGCTAACCTGCTGGCGGGAGGGCTGTACGAGCAGTACTTC.

This clonotype was seen ten or more times. The chain joins TRBV7-6 to TRBJ1-5, with unresolved D. This CDR3 has 15 amino acids. Per the germline V gene, CDR1 is SGHVS and CDR2 is FNYEAQ. The ends were cut back, 3 bases at V and 6 bases at J, with 15 bases in the middle. The CDR3 coding sequence is TGTGCCAGCAGCTTTAATGCGGAGGCCGGTCAGCCCCAGCATTTT. It is translated as CASSFNAEAGQPQHF.

This clonotype was seen repeatedly, ten times or more. The chain links TRBV6-1 to TRBJ2-1; 9 bases fit TRBD2. The CDR3 is 15 amino acids. Looked up from germline, CDR1 is MNHNS and CDR2 is SASEGT. Unmatched junction bases numbered 9, after V lost 6 bases and J lost 6 bases. For the CDR3, the DNA is TGTGCCAGCAGCAAGACTAGCGGCGTCCCCAATGAGCAGTTCTTC. Protein: CASSKTSGVPNEQFF.

This clonotype was counted ten times or more. The chain is built from TRBV20-1 and TRBJ1-4; tentative D call: TRBD1 (5 bases). This CDR3 is built from 14 residues. Germline V gene data show CDR1 as DFQATT and CDR2 as SNEGSKA (reference sequence). The V end was cut by 0 bases, the J end by 6 bases, with 11 bases between. The CDR3 nucleotides are TGCAGTGCTAGAGATACCAGGGCGGATGAAAAACTGTTTTTT. Its translation is CSARDTRADEKLFF.

This clonotype was seen a handful of times. This may arise from a read error, as a much more abundant clone is one base away. The V and J genes are TRBV7-3 and TRBJ2-3, with TRBD2 matching 7 bases. This CDR3 spans 16 amino acids. Trimming took 1 base from V and 4 from J; bases not matched to a gene: 8. Germline CDR1 is SGHTA and CDR2 is FQGTGA. In nucleotides, the CDR3 is TGTGCCAGCAGCTTAATGCCGGGGGGAAGCGCAGATACGCAGTATTTT. This sequence encodes CASSLMPGGSADTQYF.

The rearrangement joins TRBV2 to TRBJ2-7, with TRBD2 as a possible D gene (6 bases). The length of the CDR3 is 13 residues. The germline gives CDR1 SNHLY, CDR2 FYNNEI. The V gene lost 6 bases and the J gene lost 1 base, with 10 bases spanning the gap. CDR3 residues: CASRGGRSYEQYF. The CDR3 DNA reads TGTGCCAGCAGGGGGGGAAGATCCTACGAGCAGTACTTC.

This clonotype was recorded many times. The chain uses TRBV3-1 and TRBJ2-5; the D is unclear. This CDR3 region has 14 residues. Deletions cut 0 bases from V and 7 bases from J, with 12 bases between. CDR1 is LGHDT and CDR2 is YNNKEL in the germline V gene (reference sequence). Here the CDR3 DNA reads TGTGCCAGCAGCCAAGATGGAACCTTTGGGACCCAGTACTTC. Its translation: CASSQDGTFGTQYF.

This clonotype showed up many times. The chain has TRBV27 and TRBJ1-4, with D maybe TRBD1 (5 bases). Germline lookup yields CDR1 MNHEY and CDR2 SMNVEV (reference sequence). V shed 3 bases and J shed 13 bases, with 18 bases lying between them. The CDR3 length is 14 residues. The CDR3 nucleotides are TGTGCCAGCAGTTTTCGACGGGACGCCTCTCTACTGTTTTTT. Protein product: CASSFRRDASLLFF.

The sample holds many counts of this clonotype. CDR3 coding DNA: TGTGCCAGCACCACGACCCGGGACAGGTACACAGATACGCAGTATTTT. Translating it yields CASTTTRDRYTDTQYF. The chain has TRBV3-1 and TRBJ2-3, with TRBD1 identical over 8 bases. The V gene end was trimmed by 7 bases and the J gene end by 2 bases; junction bases not matched to a gene: 11. This CDR3 region has 16 residues. The germline V gene has CDR1 LGHDT and CDR2 YNNKEL (reference sequence).

The V and J genes are TRBV7-9 and TRBJ1-1, with D possibly TRBD1 on 5 matching bases. The CDR3 is made up of 13 amino acids. Trimming removed 8 bases from V and 4 bases from J, with 14 bases in between. Germline CDR1 SEHNR, CDR2 FQNEAQ (reference sequence). The CDR3 DNA sequence: TGTGCCAGCCGGGGCTCTGGGAGCACTGAAGCTTTCTTT. This encodes CASRGSGSTEAFF.

In its sample, this clonotype was seen many times. The gene calls are TRBV12-3 or TRBV12-4 and TRBJ2-1; 10 nucleotides line up with TRBD2. The CDR3 covers 14 residues. After removal of 7 bases from V and 4 bases from J, the junction contained 4 bases not matched to a gene. The CDR3 reads CASIPSGGYNEQFF. CDR3 DNA: TGTGCCAGCATCCCTAGCGGGGGATACAATGAGCAGTTCTTC.

This clonotype has a count of ten or more. The chain has TRBV4-2 and TRBJ1-5; 8 bases are a match to TRBD1. The CDR3 is 17 amino acids. CDR1 is LGHNA and CDR2 is YNFKEQ in the germline V gene. Losses at the gene ends were 0 bases for V and 6 bases for J; bases not matched to a gene: 10. The DNA for the CDR3 is TGTGCCAGCAGCCAAGAAACTGGACAGGGTACGGTTCAGCCCCAGCATTTT. It translates to CASSQETGQGTVQPQHF.